This TCR beta chain derives from a study of cytomegalovirus exposure and HLA in healthy donors. Whole-study context: It was reported in a later analysis that the same platform had been used for the 90 to 150 validation repertoires as for the roughly 670 first-cohort repertoires.

Points from the study as a whole: Accounts indicate the classifier identified cytomegalovirus status with strong specificity and sensitivity. Specificity for CMV antigens was confirmed in vitro for three of the CMV-associated chains. The study recorded 150 to 200 TCR beta chains that were cytomegalovirus-associated.

The V segment lost 4 bases and the J segment 7 bases; nucleotides outside the gene matches: 10. Germline CDR1 is SEHNR and CDR2 is FQNEAQ (reference sequence). The CDR3 loop spans 16 amino acids. Sequencing used immunoSEQ multiplex PCR; TCRdb keeps in-frame clones, though not all of them. Of roughly 65,000 clones in the sample, approximately 93% were seen once. A note on this clone: Its target is unknown.

The receptor was derived from a man aged 18 to 30 in good health and CMV-seropositive. Sequenced: PBMCs. This chain joins TRBV7-9 and TRBJ2-1; 10 bases map to TRBD1. The chain's CDR3 is CASSSPDRGLGNEQFF. In DNA form, the CDR3 reads TGTGCCAGCAGCTCGCCGGACAGGGGGTTGGGGAATGAGCAGTTCTTC.